Listed below are T cell receptor beta chains from one sample, sequenced in a study of OX40 agonist ivuxolimab in advanced cancers. Measured with immunoSEQ multiplex PCR; TCRdb has only the in-frame clones, and not every one. The table has about 75,000 clones, 70% to 90% seen once; the top ten hold approximately 8%. The starting material was CD4+ or CD8+ T cells sorted from blood, obtained in a trial of the OX40 agonist ivuxolimab. These receptors were obtained from an adult with an advanced solid tumor such as melanoma, head and neck, liver or kidney cancer. Each CDR3 is given with its conserved first and last residue. D genes are given only for firm matches. Size tells how often a clone was seen (once, few, many) or the class of an expanded clone, and some rows leave it out.

V,length,D,size,J,DNA,CDR3
TRBV18,13,.,once,TRBJ2-5,TGTGCCAGCTCACCCGGGCTTTGGGAGACCCAGTACTTC,CASSPGLWETQYF
TRBV6-6,13,.,.,TRBJ2-5,TGTGCCAGCAGCCCCCCAGGGGTCGAGACCCAGTACTTC,CASSPPGVETQYF
TRBV5-1,14,.,.,TRBJ2-1,TGCGCCAGCAGCTTGGTACAGGCATACAATGAGCAGTTCTTC,CASSLVQAYNEQFF
TRBV6-5,13,.,.,TRBJ1-1,TGTGCCAGTCGACAGTCATTGAACACTGAAGCTTTCTTT,CASRQSLNTEAFF
TRBV27,17,.,.,TRBJ1-5,TGTGCCAGCAGTTTGGACGGACGGGCGTATAGCAATCAGCCCCAGCATTTT,CASSLDGRAYSNQPQHF
TRBV5-1,16,.,.,TRBJ2-2,TGCGCCAGCAGCTTGGAGGGTTTCCCTGTCACCGGGGAGCTGTTTTTT,CASSLEGFPVTGELFF
TRBV6-6,13,.,.,TRBJ2-1,TGTGCCAGCCGGGACCAGAGTGTCAATGAGCAGTTCTTC,CASRDQSVNEQFF
TRBV6-1,16,TRBD1,.,TRBJ2-2,TGTGCCAGCAGTGAACGCGGGACAGGACTTTGGGGGGAGCTGTTTTTT,CASSERGTGLWGELFF
TRBV19,16,.,.,TRBJ2-2,TGTGCCAGTAGAATACTGGGACGGCTGAACACCGGGGAGCTGTTTTTT,CASRILGRLNTGELFF
TRBV11-2,13,.,.,TRBJ2-7,TGTGCCAGCAGCGTCACTAGGGCTTACGAGCAGTACTTC,CASSVTRAYEQYF
TRBV2,15,.,.,TRBJ1-5,TGTGCCAGCAGGAAGGACTGGGGAGGCAATCAGCCCCAGCATTTT,CASRKDWGGNQPQHF
TRBV5-4,13,.,once,TRBJ1-5,TGCGCCAGCAGCCAAGGATCTGAACAGCCCCAGCATTTT,CASSQGSEQPQHF
TRBV29-1,13,TRBD1,once,TRBJ1-2,TGCAGCACCTACAGGGGGGGCAGCTATGGCTACACCTTC,CSTYRGGSYGYTF
TRBV7-9,16,TRBD1,once,TRBJ2-1,TGTGCCAGCAGGTCCCCTCGACGGACAGGGGTCAATGAGCAGTTCTTC,CASRSPRRTGVNEQFF
TRBV5-1,13,.,.,TRBJ1-2,TGCGCCAGCAGCTGGGAGGCTTCCTATGGCTACACCTTC,CASSWEASYGYTF
TRBV11-2,14,TRBD1,.,TRBJ1-1,TGTGCCAGCAGCTTCGCAGGGGGCGGCACTGAAGCTTTCTTT,CASSFAGGGTEAFF
TRBV5-1,19,TRBD2,.,TRBJ2-5,TGCGCCAGCAGCCCCGGGACTAGCGGGGGGGCCAACTCCCAAGAGACCCAGTACTTC,CASSPGTSGGANSQETQYF
TRBV18,15,.,once,TRBJ2-1,TGTGCCAGCTCACCGTCCGGGCCTATATACAATGAGCAGTTCTTC,CASSPSGPIYNEQFF
TRBV20-1,11,.,.,TRBJ1-4,TGCAGTGCACACGGGGGTGAAAAACTGTTTTTT,CSAHGGEKLFF
TRBV27,13,TRBD1,.,TRBJ1-2,TGTGCCAGCAGTTTCAGGGACAGGGTTGACTACACCTTC,CASSFRDRVDYTF
TRBV7-9,16,TRBD2,.,TRBJ2-4,TGTGCCAGCAGCCCCCTAGCGGGTATAGCCAAAAACATTCAGTACTTC,CASSPLAGIAKNIQYF
TRBV6-1,13,TRBD1,.,TRBJ1-5,TGTGCCAGCAGGGACAGGGGCGGGTATCCCCAGCATTTT,CASRDRGGYPQHF
TRBV7-2,15,TRBD2,.,TRBJ2-7,TGTGCCAGCCAAAGAACTAGCGGGGAATCCTACGAGCAGTACTTC,CASQRTSGESYEQYF
TRBV9,14,.,.,TRBJ2-1,TGTGCCAGCAGCGTAGTCGAGGGAGGCGGTGAGCAGTTCTTC,CASSVVEGGGEQFF
TRBV27,15,.,.,TRBJ2-7,TGTGCCAGCAGTTTATCAAGCGGGTCCACCTACGAGCAGTACTTC,CASSLSSGSTYEQYF
TRBV6-1,11,.,.,TRBJ2-1,TGTGCCAGCAGTACTAGCCCTCGGCAGTTCTTC,CASSTSPRQFF
TRBV5-4,15,.,.,TRBJ1-4,TGTGCCAGCAGCTCCCGGCAGCCAGGAGTAGAAAAACTGTTTTTT,CASSSRQPGVEKLFF
TRBV4-3,17,TRBD2,.,TRBJ2-1,TGCGCCAGCAGCCAAGAGTCTTTGGGACTAGCGGGCCATGAGCAGTTCTTC,CASSQESLGLAGHEQFF
TRBV28,15,TRBD1,.,TRBJ1-1,TGTGCCAGCAGTTTGCACAGGGGTCAGAACACTGAAGCTTTCTTT,CASSLHRGQNTEAFF
TRBV6-5,11,.,once,TRBJ2-4,TGTGCCAGCCAAGGGCAGGGCATTCAGTACTTC,CASQGQGIQYF
TRBV9,15,TRBD1,.,TRBJ2-7,TGTGCCAGCAGCCTATCCGGGACAGCCGCCTACGAGCAGTACTTC,CASSLSGTAAYEQYF
TRBV18,14,TRBD1,.,TRBJ2-5,TGTGCCAGCTTGACAGGGGGAGGAAAAGAGACCCAGTACTTC,CASLTGGGKETQYF
TRBV29-1,15,TRBD1,once,TRBJ2-7,TGCAGCGTTGAAGAGGACAGGGGCATGTCCTACGAGCAGTACTTC,CSVEEDRGMSYEQYF
TRBV30,17,.,.,TRBJ2-4,TGTGCCTGGAGTTTTACAGGAAAACAAATAGCCAAAAACATTCAGTACTTC,CAWSFTGKQIAKNIQYF
TRBV5-4,15,.,.,TRBJ1-1,TGTGCCAGCAGCGATGGACGGAATCGAGGCACTGAAGCTTTCTTT,CASSDGRNRGTEAFF
TRBV11-2,13,TRBD2,.,TRBJ2-1,TGTGCCAGCAGCTTAGGACTAGCGATTGAGCAGTTCTTC,CASSLGLAIEQFF
TRBV29-1,13,TRBD2,few,TRBJ2-3,TGCAGCGTTGAGGGGGGGTCTGCAGATACGCAGTATTTT,CSVEGGSADTQYF
TRBV7-2,12,.,.,TRBJ1-2,TGTGCCAGCAGCTTACAAAATTATGGCTACACCTTC,CASSLQNYGYTF
TRBV27,17,TRBD2,.,TRBJ2-1,TGTGCCAGCAGTGCTAGACTAGCGGGAGGCTCCTACAATGAGCAGTTCTTC,CASSARLAGGSYNEQFF
TRBV28,13,.,.,TRBJ2-7,TGTGCCAGCAGCGACACCCCCAGTTACGAGCAGTACTTC,CASSDTPSYEQYF
TRBV30,14,.,.,TRBJ1-1,TGTGCCTGGGTGCCTTTTCTGGGGGACACTGAAGCTTTCTTT,CAWVPFLGDTEAFF
TRBV7-6,12,.,.,TRBJ2-5,TGTGCCAGCAGCCCCCGAGGAGAGACCCAGTACTTC,CASSPRGETQYF
TRBV7-9,13,.,.,TRBJ2-2,TGTGCCAGCAGCCTAGTGCGTACCGGGGAGCTGTTTTTT,CASSLVRTGELFF
TRBV4-1,16,.,few,TRBJ1-5,TGCGCCAGCAGCCAAGATTGGGCACGGATAGAACAGCCCCAGCATTTT,CASSQDWARIEQPQHF
TRBV18,12,.,.,TRBJ2-7,TGTGCCAGCTCACAAGGGACCAACGAGCAGTACTTC,CASSQGTNEQYF
TRBV29-1,12,.,.,TRBJ2-7,TGCAGCTACAGGGATAGGAACTACGAGCAGTACTTC,CSYRDRNYEQYF
TRBV6-5,13,.,.,TRBJ1-1,TGTGCCAGCAGAACCCGAGGGGAAACTGAAGCTTTCTTT,CASRTRGETEAFF
TRBV18,15,TRBD1,.,TRBJ2-7,TGTGCCAGCTCACAAAGACAGGGTAGGACCTACGAGCAGTACTTC,CASSQRQGRTYEQYF
TRBV6-5,15,.,.,TRBJ1-4,TGTGCCAGCAGTCCCCCGGGACATCAGAATGAAAAACTGTTTTTT,CASSPPGHQNEKLFF
TRBV10-3,13,.,.,TRBJ2-5,TGTGCCCACGGGAGTAACCGTCAAGAGACCCAGTACTTC,CAHGSNRQETQYF
TRBV5-3,11,.,.,TRBJ2-5,TGTGCCAGAAGCTGGGAGGAGACCCAGTACTTC,CARSWEETQYF
TRBV7-2,15,TRBD2,.,TRBJ2-5,TGTGCCAGCAGCTTAGTTCCTAGCGGAATAGAGACCCAGTACTTC,CASSLVPSGIETQYF
TRBV5-4,15,.,.,TRBJ2-5,TGTGCCAGCAGCTTGGCCCCAGGGCTTTCAGAGACCCAGTACTTC,CASSLAPGLSETQYF
TRBV10-2,14,TRBD1,once,TRBJ2-4,TGCGCCAGCAGTGAGTTGGACAGGACAAACATTCAGTACTTC,CASSELDRTNIQYF